These 7 T cell receptor beta chains share one sample of origin, sequenced in a study of cytomegalovirus exposure and HLA in healthy donors. With 60 Vbeta and 13 Jbeta primers, the PCR was carried out. Profiled with immunoSEQ multiplex PCR; TCRdb holds only in-frame clones, not every one. The sample has 150,000 to 200,000 clones, 82% seen once. Sample: PBMCs. These receptors came from a girl aged 10 to 17 in good health and CMV-seropositive.

This clone was observed a single time. The same CDR3 also results from other DNA sequences found in this sample. V is TRBV2 and J is TRBJ1-3, with D possibly TRBD1 on 6 matching bases. V gave up 4 bases and J gave up 2 bases, with 6 bases separating them. The CDR3 is 13 amino acids. Germline CDR1 is SNHLY and CDR2 is FYNNEI. Here the CDR3 reads CASSAGAGNTIYF. DNA for the CDR3: TGTGCCAGCAGTGCAGGGGCTGGAAACACCATATATTTT.

The chain carries TRBV9 and TRBJ2-1; 10 nucleotides agree with TRBD2. In germline, CDR1 is SGDLS, CDR2 YYNGEE. The V gene end was trimmed by 3 bases and the J gene end by 1 base; junction bases not matched to a gene: 4. There are 16 residues in the CDR3. This CDR3 is CASSGQAGGSYNEQFF. The CDR3 DNA is TGTGCCAGCAGCGGACAAGCGGGAGGGTCCTACAATGAGCAGTTCTTC.

V usage is TRBV2 and J usage is TRBJ2-6; D is uncertain. V lost 4 bases, J lost 2 bases, and 9 bases lay in between. CDR1 and CDR2 from the germline V gene are SNHLY and FYNNEI. CDR3 size: 15 residues. CDR3: CASSAAYPGANVLTF. Written as DNA, the CDR3 is TGTGCCAGCAGTGCCGCGTACCCTGGGGCCAACGTCCTGACTTTC.

This rearrangement joins TRBV2 to TRBJ1-2, with TRBD1 matching over 7 bases. Trimming took 6 bases from V and 2 from J; bases not matched to a gene: 6. The CDR3 extends over 14 amino acids. Germline V gives CDR1 SNHLY, CDR2 FYNNEI. The CDR3 DNA reads TGTGCCAGCAGCCACGAGACAGGGAACTATGGCTACACCTTC. Amino acid sequence: CASSHETGNYGYTF.

The chain joins TRBV5-6 to TRBJ1-2; TRBD1 might be the D (6 bases). This CDR3 comprises 14 residues. Deletions cut 0 bases from V and 0 bases from J, with 6 bases between. The germline gives CDR1 SGHDT, CDR2 YYEEEE. The CDR3 is CASSLDRANYGYTF. The DNA for the CDR3 is TGTGCCAGCAGCTTGGACAGGGCTAACTATGGCTACACCTTC.

The chain is built from TRBV7-3 and TRBJ2-3, with a possible D match to TRBD2 (6 bases). Trimming stripped 5 bases from V and 2 bases from J, with 17 bases between. Per germline, CDR1 SGHTA and CDR2 FQGTGA. This CDR3 comprises 16 residues. CDR3 DNA: TGTGCCAGCAGCGCACCCGGGGACTTCCTCACAGATACGCAGTATTTT. Encoded protein: CASSAPGDFLTDTQYF. The full variable domain, in which reference TRBV7-3 and TRBJ2-3 provide the parts outside the CDR3, is GAGVSQTPSNKVTEKGKYVELRCDPISGHTALYWYRQSLGQGPEFLIYFQGTGAADDSGLPNDRFFAVRPEGSVSTLKIQRTERGDSAVYLCASSAPGDFLTDTQYFGPGTRLTVL.

This clone was recorded only once. The chain has TRBV2 and TRBJ1-5; D gene ambiguous. The CDR3 length is 15 residues. The germline V gene encodes CDR1 SNHLY and CDR2 FYNNEI. V was pared by 2 bases and J by 0 bases, with 8 bases between. This CDR3 is CASSESQYSNQPQHF. In DNA form, the CDR3 reads TGTGCCAGCAGTGAATCTCAGTATAGCAATCAGCCCCAGCATTTT.